This T cell receptor beta chain was observed in a study of T cell responses to AZD1222 COVID-19 vaccine. Overall study results and limits: Repertoires were obtained only post-peak T cell response.

About this clone itself: What it binds is not known.

The data were produced by immunoSEQ multiplex PCR, yet TCRdb's version contains in-frame clones alone and is incomplete. The table includes roughly 130,000 clones, under 95% detected once. V was clipped by 6 bases and J by 8 bases, with 16 bases between them. The CDR3 extends over 13 amino acids. Looked up from germline, CDR1 is MNHEY and CDR2 is SVGAGI. The chain combines TRBV6-5 with TRBJ1-1; D might be TRBD1 (6 bases). The source was peripheral blood, collected on day 0 of AZD1222 vaccination. The source of this sequence is an adult in good health. CDR3 in amino acids: CASRGGDIDEAFF. In DNA, the CDR3 is TGTGCCAGCAGGGGGGGGGACATTGACGAAGCTTTCTTT.